What follows are 29 T cell receptor beta chains derived from one specimen sequenced in a study of blood T cell repertoires in COVID-19. Data came from immunoSEQ multiplex PCR; TCRdb stores just in-frame clones and leaves some out. The sample contains about 74,000 clones, about 88% of which appear only once. Sequencing was done on a sample of peripheral blood. Receptor source: a human donor in a cohort sampled during active COVID-19.

This chain links TRBV11-1 with TRBJ2-1, with 10 bases that match TRBD2. This CDR3 region has 16 residues. From germline, CDR1 is SGHAT and CDR2 FQDESV (reference sequence). With V trimmed by 6 bases and J by 5 bases, 10 bases remained unmatched. This CDR3 reads CASSPNGLAGDNEQFF. CDR3 coding DNA: TGTGCCAGCAGTCCAAATGGCCTAGCGGGGGACAATGAGCAGTTCTTC.

The chain carries TRBV28 and TRBJ2-1; 7 bases align to TRBD2. CDR1 is MDHEN and CDR2 is SYDVKM in the germline V gene. V lost 2 bases, J lost 7 bases, and 2 bases stayed unmatched. This CDR3 is 13 amino acids long. Written as DNA, the CDR3 is TGTGCCAGCAGTTTAGCGGGAGTGAATGAGCAGTTCTTC. This translates into CASSLAGVNEQFF.

V is TRBV3-1 (or the pseudogene TRBV3-2) and J is TRBJ2-7; D is undetermined. CDR1 LGHDT and CDR2 YNNKEL come from the germline V gene (reference sequence). V was cut by 0 bases and J by 1 base, with 13 bases left in between. The CDR3 has 16 residues. The CDR3 is CASSQEMAVRSYEQYF. DNA for the CDR3: TGTGCCAGCAGCCAAGAAATGGCGGTTAGATCCTACGAGCAGTACTTC.

This chain connects TRBV29-1 to TRBJ2-1, with D tentatively TRBD2 (6 bases). CDR1 is SQVTM and CDR2 is ANQGSEA in the germline V gene. This CDR3 region has 13 residues. V lost 4 bases and J lost 8, with 15 bases in between. The CDR3 spells CSVAGGAGDEQFF. The CDR3 nucleotides are TGCAGCGTTGCCGGGGGAGCTGGCGATGAGCAGTTCTTC.

This chain joins TRBV18 and TRBJ1-3; perhaps TRBD1 as D (5 bases). CDR3 size: 14 residues. Germline V lookup: CDR1 KGHSH, CDR2 LQKENI. Between the trimmed V and J ends, which lost 5 bases and 0 bases, there was a span of 8 bases. The CDR3 is CASSSTASGNTIYF. In DNA, the CDR3 is TGTGCCAGCTCATCGACAGCCTCTGGAAACACCATATATTTT.

The sample holds one count of this clone. V and J are TRBV4-3 and TRBJ1-5; D is unresolved. Germline lookup yields CDR1 LGHNA and CDR2 YSLEER. The CDR3 length is 15 residues. V was cut by 0 bases and J by 9 bases, with 15 bases left in between. The CDR3 DNA reads as TGCGCCAGCAGCCAAGATCCCACGGCCAGCGGGCCCCAGCATTTT. Its translation is CASSQDPTASGPQHF.

This clone was found once. The rearrangement links TRBV27 to TRBJ2-7, with a tentative D call TRBD1 (6 bases). This CDR3 has 14 residues. V was trimmed by 2 bases and J by 3 bases, leaving 11 bases between them. Germline V gene sequence: CDR1 MNHEY, CDR2 SMNVEV (reference sequence). In nucleotides, the CDR3 is TGTGCCAGCAGTTTACAATACAGGGTCTACGAGCAGTACTTC. Translation gives CASSLQYRVYEQYF.

J is TRBJ2-7 and V is TRBV19; 11 positions agree with TRBD1. From germline, CDR1 is LNHDA and CDR2 SQIVND (reference sequence). The V and J ends lost 4 bases and 3 bases, in that order; junction bases with no gene match: 2. The CDR3 has 14 residues. The DNA of the CDR3 is TGTGCCAGTAGTACCGGGACAGGGGGCTACGAGCAGTACTTC. It translates to CASSTGTGGYEQYF. Full variable domain (outside the CDR3, taken from reference TRBV19 and TRBJ2-7): DGGITQSPKYLFRKEGQNVTLSCEQNLNHDAMYWYRQDPGQGLRLIYYSQIVNDFQKGDIAEGYSVSREKKESFPLTVTSAQKNPTAFYLCASSTGTGGYEQYFGPGTRLTVT.

This clone occurred once. The rearrangement links TRBV11-1 to TRBJ2-1, with 9 bases matching TRBD1. This CDR3 has 14 residues. The germline gives CDR1 SGHAT, CDR2 FQDESV (reference sequence). Trimming removed 9 bases from V and 8 bases from J; junction bases left unmatched: 11. CDR3: CASNPGQGRDEQFF. As DNA, the CDR3 is TGTGCCAGTAACCCGGGACAGGGACGCGATGAGCAGTTCTTC.

The CDR3 sequence is CASSFADTQYF. In nucleotides, the CDR3 is TGTGCCAGCAGTTTCGCAGATACGCAGTATTTT. V usage is TRBV27 and J usage is TRBJ2-3; D gene uncertain. V was clipped by 3 bases and J by 4 bases, with 2 bases between them. This CDR3 contains 11 residues. CDR1 is MNHEY, CDR2 SMNVEV, per germline (reference sequence).

The chain is built from TRBV6-2 or TRBV6-3 and TRBJ2-7; 8 positions agree with TRBD1. CDR3 length: 15 residues. Germline loops: CDR1 MNHEY, CDR2 SVGEGT. Unmatched junction bases numbered 7, after V lost 4 bases and J lost 2 bases. The CDR3 sequence: CASSFPPGQAYEQYF. The CDR3 nucleotides are TGTGCCAGCAGTTTTCCCCCGGGACAGGCCTACGAGCAGTACTTC.

The chain employs TRBV4-2 and TRBJ1-1, with 7 positions matching TRBD1. The V segment lost 0 bases and the J segment 0 bases; nucleotides outside the gene matches: 4. The germline CDR1 and CDR2 sequences are LGHNA and YNFKEQ. CDR3 length: 16 amino acids. The CDR3 DNA is TGTGCCAGCAGCCAAGATCGGGGGACAGTGAACACTGAAGCTTTCTTT. This codes for CASSQDRGTVNTEAFF.

This chain uses TRBV9 with TRBJ2-3, with 16 bases fitting TRBD2. Trimming took 1 base from V and 6 from J; bases not matched to a gene: 2. The CDR3 covers 16 residues. CDR1 and CDR2 (germline): SGDLS, YYNGEE. For the CDR3, the DNA is TGTGCCAGCAGCGTAACGGGACTAGCGGGAGGGGATACGCAGTATTTT. Its translation: CASSVTGLAGGDTQYF.

J is TRBJ2-1 and V is TRBV5-1; 10 bases agree with TRBD2. V shed 3 bases, J shed 4 bases, and the junction held 4 bases outside the gene matches. The germline V gene encodes CDR1 SGHRS and CDR2 YFSETQ. This CDR3 region has 15 residues. The CDR3 sequence is CASSYLLAGYNEQFF. As DNA, the CDR3 is TGCGCCAGCAGCTACCTACTAGCGGGATACAATGAGCAGTTCTTC. Together with reference TRBV5-1 and TRBJ2-1, the CDR3 gives the full variable domain: KAGVTQTPRYLIKTRGQQVTLSCSPISGHRSVSWYQQTPGQGLQFLFEYFSETQRNKGNFPGRFSGRQFSNSRSEMNVSTLELGDSALYLCASSYLLAGYNEQFFGPGTRLTVL.

V and J are TRBV10-1 and TRBJ1-6; the match to TRBD1 covers 7 bases. The ends lost 3 bases at V and 6 bases at J; junction bases unmatched: 2. Per germline, CDR1 WNHNN and CDR2 SYGVQD (reference sequence). This CDR3 is built from 14 residues. The DNA of the CDR3 is TGCGCCAGCAGTGACGAGGGGGCTAATTCACCCCTCCACTTT. This codes for CASSDEGANSPLHF.

The chain employs TRBV4-3 and TRBJ2-4; no firm D call. Germline V gives CDR1 LGHNA, CDR2 YSLEER. V was cut by 2 bases and J by 3 bases, with 11 bases left in between. The CDR3 loop spans 15 amino acids. CDR3 region: CASSQLMNGKNIQYF. CDR3 bases: TGCGCCAGCAGCCAATTAATGAACGGCAAAAACATTCAGTACTTC.

This rearrangement joins TRBV7-9 to TRBJ1-1; D remains unclear. Per the germline V gene, CDR1 is SEHNR and CDR2 is FQNEAQ (reference sequence). The CDR3 is 13 residues long. V dropped 5 bases and J dropped 3 bases, with 10 bases sitting between them. CDR3 residues: CASSLQRDTEAFF. CDR3 DNA sequence: TGTGCCAGCAGCCTACAGCGGGACACTGAAGCTTTCTTT.

This chain links TRBV5-8 with TRBJ1-5; 7 bases line up with TRBD1. CDR1 is SGHTS and CDR2 is YDEGEE in the germline V gene. The CDR3 has 13 amino acids. J lost 7 bases, V lost 6 bases, and 7 bases had no gene match. The CDR3 loop is CASIEGAGQPQHF. The CDR3 DNA reads as TGTGCCAGCATAGAGGGGGCGGGACAGCCCCAGCATTTT.

The chain is built from TRBV5-6 and TRBJ2-1; 7 positions agree with TRBD2. V was clipped by 0 bases and J by 8 bases; unmatched bases: 8. The CDR3 consists of 15 residues. Germline CDR1 SGHDT, CDR2 YYEEEE. The CDR3 DNA reads as TGTGCCAGCAGCTTGGATCGGGGAGGGCCCTATGAGCAGTTCTTC. It translates to CASSLDRGGPYEQFF. Filled out from reference TRBV5-6 and TRBJ2-1, the complete variable domain reads DAGVTQSPTHLIKTRGQQVTLRCSPKSGHDTVSWYQQALGQGPQFIFQYYEEEERQRGNFPDRFSGHQFPNYSSELNVNALLLGDSALYLCASSLDRGGPYEQFFGPGTRLTVL.

This clone was picked up a small number of times. This chain connects TRBV15 to TRBJ2-3; the D is unclear. Per germline, CDR1 LNHNV and CDR2 YYDKDF (reference sequence). The CDR3 sequence is 14 residues long. With 5 bases removed from V and 1 base from J, the gap between germline ends came to 10 bases. The CDR3 DNA reads TGTGCCACCAGCCTTCGCTCGGGCACAGATACGCAGTATTTT. This sequence encodes CATSLRSGTDTQYF.

The V call is TRBV9, the J call TRBJ2-3, with 8 bases matching TRBD2. Germline V gene data show CDR1 as SGDLS and CDR2 as YYNGEE. The CDR3 has 15 amino acids. J was trimmed by 2 bases and V by 3 bases; bases with no gene match: 5. The DNA for the CDR3 is TGTGCCAGCAGCGCTGCTAGCGGGCACACAGATACGCAGTATTTT. Translation: CASSAASGHTDTQYF.

J is TRBJ1-2 and V is TRBV4-3; possible D gene TRBD1, 5 bases. Germline V lookup: CDR1 LGHNA, CDR2 YSLEER. The V gene lost 0 bases and the J gene lost 7 bases, with 12 bases spanning the gap. There are 14 residues in the CDR3. The CDR3: CASSQDLQGSGYTF. The CDR3 DNA reads as TGCGCCAGCAGCCAAGATCTCCAGGGCAGTGGCTACACCTTC.

The V and J genes are TRBV7-9 and TRBJ2-3; D perhaps matches TRBD2 (5 bases). This CDR3 has 14 amino acids. CDR1 is SEHNR and CDR2 is FQNEAQ in the germline V gene (reference sequence). Trimming cost V 1 base and J 1 base, with 6 bases left between them. Here the CDR3 reads CASSLVGGTDTQYF. DNA for the CDR3: TGTGCCAGCAGCTTAGTCGGGGGCACAGATACGCAGTATTTT.

The chain has TRBV6-6 and TRBJ2-2; 8 bases fit TRBD2. The CDR3 is 14 amino acids. CDR1 MNHNY and CDR2 SVGAGI come from the germline V gene (reference sequence). Unmatched junction bases numbered 4, after V lost 7 bases and J lost 3 bases. The CDR3 loop reads CASIRREDTGELFF. The DNA of the CDR3 is TGTGCCAGCATTCGGCGGGAGGACACCGGGGAGCTGTTTTTT.

The V call is TRBV25-1, the J call TRBJ1-2; D may be TRBD1 (5 bases). The CDR3 is made up of 12 amino acids. Looked up from germline, CDR1 is MGHDK and CDR2 is SYGVNS. V lost 3 bases and J 7 bases, leaving 9 bases between the germline ends. This CDR3 reads CASSERGFGYTF. The CDR3 DNA reads TGTGCCAGCAGTGAGCGGGGGTTTGGCTACACCTTC.

This chain joins TRBV6-1 and TRBJ1-5; D may be TRBD1 (5 bases). This CDR3 contains 17 residues. V lost 1 base to trimming and J lost 3 bases, with 16 bases between them. CDR1 MNHNS and CDR2 SASEGT come from the germline V gene. CDR3 nucleotides: TGTGCCAGCAGTGAAGGCCTTGGGGCAACGGTCAATCAGCCCCAGCATTTT. Protein product: CASSEGLGATVNQPQHF.

The table lists this clone with a few counts. The rearrangement links TRBV5-4 to TRBJ2-3; 11 nucleotides line up with TRBD1. The germline CDR1 and CDR2 sequences are SGHNT and YYREEE (reference sequence). Germline trimming cut 4 bases from V and 6 bases from J; bases unmatched to any gene: 10. CDR3 length: 16 residues. CDR3: CASSHHGQGAEDTQYF. CDR3 nucleotide sequence: TGTGCCAGCAGCCACCACGGACAGGGGGCGGAGGATACGCAGTATTTT. The whole variable domain, filled in from reference TRBV5-4 and TRBJ2-3, reads ETGVTQSPTHLIKTRGQQVTLRCSSQSGHNTVSWYQQALGQGPQFIFQYYREEENGRGNFPPRFSGLQFPNYSSELNVNALELDDSALYLCASSHHGQGAEDTQYFGPGTRLTVL.

This chain joins TRBV5-8 and TRBJ2-7; tentative D call: TRBD2 (5 bases). Germline V gives CDR1 SGHTS, CDR2 YDEGEE. V lost 0 bases to trimming and J lost 5 bases, with 18 bases between them. The CDR3 has 16 residues. CDR3 sequence (DNA): TGTGCCAGCAGCTTGGCCCTAGGAGGTAGGAGAGACGAGCAGTACTTC. As protein: CASSLALGGRRDEQYF.

The rearrangement uses TRBV4-2 and TRBJ2-7; 7 bases match TRBD2. This CDR3 contains 18 residues. The germline V gene has CDR1 LGHNA and CDR2 YNFKEQ. J gave up 4 bases and V 0 bases, and 15 bases lay outside the gene matches. CDR3 region: CASSQEWSILAGAYEQYF. Written as DNA, the CDR3 is TGTGCCAGCAGCCAAGAGTGGAGTATCCTGGCGGGAGCTTACGAGCAGTACTTC.